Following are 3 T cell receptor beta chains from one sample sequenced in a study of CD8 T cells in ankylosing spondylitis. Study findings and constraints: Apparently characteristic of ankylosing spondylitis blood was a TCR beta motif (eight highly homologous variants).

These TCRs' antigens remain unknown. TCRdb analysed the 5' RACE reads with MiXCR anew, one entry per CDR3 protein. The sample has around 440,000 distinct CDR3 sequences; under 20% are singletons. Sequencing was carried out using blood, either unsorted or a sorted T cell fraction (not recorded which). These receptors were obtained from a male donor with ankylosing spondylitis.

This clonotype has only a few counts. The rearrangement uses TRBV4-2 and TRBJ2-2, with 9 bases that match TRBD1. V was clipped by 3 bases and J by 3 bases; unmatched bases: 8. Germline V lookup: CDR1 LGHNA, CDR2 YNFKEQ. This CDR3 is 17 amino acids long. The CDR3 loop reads CASSQAPDRGYTGELFF. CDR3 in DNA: TGTGCCAGCAGCCAGGCCCCTGACAGGGGGTACACCGGGGAGCTGTTTTTT.

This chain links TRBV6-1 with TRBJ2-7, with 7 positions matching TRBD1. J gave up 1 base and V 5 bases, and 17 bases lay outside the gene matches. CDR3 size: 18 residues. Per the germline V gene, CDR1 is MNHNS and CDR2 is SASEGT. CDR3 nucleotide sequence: TGTGCCAGCAGTCCACCCTCCTTGACAGGGCAAACTTCCTACGAGCAGTACTTC. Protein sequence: CASSPPSLTGQTSYEQYF.

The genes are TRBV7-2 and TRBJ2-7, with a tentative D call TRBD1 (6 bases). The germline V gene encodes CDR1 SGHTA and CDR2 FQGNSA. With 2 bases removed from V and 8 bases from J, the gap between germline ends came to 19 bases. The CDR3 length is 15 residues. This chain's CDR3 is CASSLQGPANQKQYF. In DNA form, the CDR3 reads TGTGCCAGCAGCTTACAGGGGCCCGCAAATCAAAAGCAGTACTTC.